This T cell receptor beta chain was obtained from a study of blood T cell repertoires in COVID-19. Study at large: Sources were T cells, B-cell-depleted T cells, or PBMCs; the material itself was cDNA or gDNA.

The CDR3 loop spans 14 amino acids. Germline V CDR1 and CDR2: SGHVS, FQNEAQ. V was shortened by 3 bases and J by 4 bases, with 10 bases between the two germline ends. Per the original data handling: Amplification of reference gene primers provided the estimated nucleated cell counts. Some clones are missing from TCRdb's copy, which holds only in-frame ones; the method was immunoSEQ multiplex PCR. V and J calls and clone size are those listed in that table; D and trimming were worked out from the DNA. The sample shows roughly 200,000 clones, about nine tenths of them seen only once. This chain links TRBV7-8 with TRBJ1-5, with D perhaps TRBD1 (5 bases). The sequence was obtained from a middle-aged man with acute or convalescent COVID-19. Sequencing was performed on peripheral blood. The CDR3 nucleotides are TGTGCCAGCAGCTTGACGGAGGGGAATCAGCCCCAGCATTTT. It translates to CASSLTEGNQPQHF. Based on the CDR3 plus reference TRBV7-8 and TRBJ1-5, the full variable domain is GAGVSQSPRYKVAKRGQDVALRCDPISGHVSLFWYQQALGQGPEFLTYFQNEAQLDKSGLPSDRFFAERPEGSVSTLKIQRTQQEDSAVYLCASSLTEGNQPQHFGDGTRLSIL.